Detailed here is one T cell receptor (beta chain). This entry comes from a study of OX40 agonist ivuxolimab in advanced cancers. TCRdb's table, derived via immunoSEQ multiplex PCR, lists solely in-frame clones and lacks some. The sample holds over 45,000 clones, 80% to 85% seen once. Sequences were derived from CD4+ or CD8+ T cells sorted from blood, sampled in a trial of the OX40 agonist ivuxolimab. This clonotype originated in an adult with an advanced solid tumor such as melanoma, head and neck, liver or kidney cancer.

CDR3 DNA sequence: TGTGCCAGCAGCTTAGCCGGAGGGGGATCGGAGACCCAGTACTTC. This gives the protein CASSLAGGGSETQYF. This chain joins TRBV7-2 and TRBJ2-5, with D perhaps given as TRBD1 or TRBD2 (6 bases each). This CDR3 has 15 residues. V was shortened by 0 bases and J by 5 bases, with 13 bases between the two germline ends. Per germline, CDR1 SGHTA and CDR2 FQGNSA.